This TCR beta chain was identified during a study of molecular identifiers for immune sequencing clone quantification. Whole-study results and caveats: In naive cells, clones above 20 RNA copies held under 1% of molecules, whereas in effector cells they held over 98%.

As concerns this clonotype: Antigen specificity is unknown.

The ends lost 5 bases at V and 6 bases at J; junction bases unmatched: 8. This CDR3 is built from 16 residues. Per the germline V gene, CDR1 is MNHEY and CDR2 is SMNVEV (reference sequence). TCRdb reprocessed the PCR reads via MiXCR and lists one record per CDR3 protein. The top ten clones hold around 0.9% of a sample with just under 650,000 distinct CDR3 sequences, 20% of them seen once. This chain links TRBV27 with TRBJ1-4; 11 bases fit TRBD1. The specimen sequenced was naive CD8+ T cells from blood, with Jurkat cell RNA spiked in. Subset indicated: FACS-sorted CD8+CD4-CCR7+CD45RA+ naive T cells. This TCR derives from a human donor in good health. Some libraries in this study had Jurkat cell RNA spiked in. The CDR3 DNA follows: TGTGCCAGCAGTGTTCTGCCGGGACAGGGGGATGAAAAACTGTTTTTT. It codes for CASSVLPGQGDEKLFF.